These 16 T cell receptor beta chains originate from one sample sequenced in a study of HIV-infected patients and healthy controls. About 450 ng RNA was reverse transcribed with alpha and beta constant-region primers. Alpha and beta chain libraries were made separately by chain-specific third strand synthesis with multiplexing indices. TCRdb passed the 5' RACE reads through MiXCR, listing each CDR3 protein once. Among more than 15,000 distinct CDR3 sequences listed, 9.4% were seen once. The repertoire came from unfractionated whole blood and reflected all unsorted peripheral T cells. Sequenced input: blood. The origin of the receptors is an adult in good health.

This clonotype is medium-sized in the sample. The chain couples TRBV20-1 to TRBJ2-7; D unclear. Trimming shortened V by 6 bases and J by 3 bases, and 9 bases separated the two germline ends. The CDR3 length is 11 residues. Germline V gives CDR1 DFQATT, CDR2 SNEGSKA (reference sequence). CDR3 in amino acids: CSAKGLYEQYF. CDR3 in DNA: TGCAGTGCCAAGGGCCTCTACGAGCAGTACTTC.

This clonotype was seen only a few times. The chain recombines TRBV19 with TRBJ2-1; D ambiguous. This CDR3 comprises 12 residues. The V end was cut by 3 bases, the J end by 2 bases, with 2 bases between. The V gene's germline CDR1 is LNHDA and CDR2 SQIVND (reference sequence). The CDR3 loop reads CASSITYNEQFF. CDR3 nucleotides: TGTGCCAGTAGTATCACCTACAATGAGCAGTTCTTC.

Ten or more counts support this clonotype. V and J are TRBV6-5 and TRBJ2-3; no definite D call. This CDR3 spans 17 amino acids. Trimming cost V 2 bases and J 6 bases, with 21 bases left between them. In germline, CDR1 is MNHEY, CDR2 SVGAGI. Written as DNA, the CDR3 is TGTGCCAGCAGTTACAGCCGGAATCTCGTAGGCGTGGATACGCAGTATTTT. As protein: CASSYSRNLVGVDTQYF.

This clonotype came up a few times. The chain uses TRBV20-1 and TRBJ2-7, with 10 bases that match TRBD2. V dropped 3 bases and J dropped 3; count of bases not matched to a gene: 5. Germline V gives CDR1 DFQATT, CDR2 SNEGSKA (reference sequence). This CDR3 has 14 residues. The CDR3 protein is CSARSGRALYEQYF. As DNA, the CDR3 is TGCAGTGCTAGGAGCGGGAGGGCCCTCTACGAGCAGTACTTC.

Judged by abundance, this clonotype is medium-sized. This sequence joins TRBV28 and TRBJ2-5; TRBD2 aligns across 9 bases. The germline V gene encodes CDR1 MDHEN and CDR2 SYDVKM. Trimming at V came to 4 bases and at J to 4 bases, leaving 10 bases not matched to a gene. The CDR3 totals 16 residues. The CDR3 protein is CASSSSTSGALETQYF. As DNA, the CDR3 is TGTGCCAGCAGTTCCTCGACTAGCGGAGCGTTAGAGACCCAGTACTTC.

This clonotype has a handful of counts. The V call is TRBV3-1, the J call TRBJ1-1; weak D call: TRBD1 (6 bases). The CDR3 runs to 16 residues. CDR1 and CDR2 (germline): LGHDT, YNNKEL (reference sequence). Trimming left V 3 bases short and J 2 bases short, with 16 bases between. CDR3 DNA sequence: TGTGCCAGCAGCCAGGGGGCGCGGCCGGGAAACACTGAAGCTTTCTTT. Amino acid sequence: CASSQGARPGNTEAFF.

The sample holds many counts of this clonotype. The V and J genes are TRBV10-3 and TRBJ2-6; D not resolved. Germline-derived CDR1 and CDR2 are ENHRY and SYGVKD. V gave up 4 bases and J gave up 0 bases, with 4 bases separating them. The CDR3 covers 14 residues. The CDR3 reads CAISGDSGANVLTF. The CDR3 DNA follows: TGTGCCATCAGTGGGGACTCTGGGGCCAACGTCCTGACTTTC.

This clonotype has a count of ten or more. This sequence joins TRBV7-6 and TRBJ2-3; TRBD2 might be the D (5 bases). CDR3 length: 16 residues. V was cut by 2 bases and J by 2 bases, with 14 bases left in between. Looked up from germline, CDR1 is SGHVS and CDR2 is FNYEAQ. CDR3 protein: CASSLFSLGNTDTQYF. CDR3 nucleotides: TGTGCCAGCAGCTTATTTTCACTAGGAAACACAGATACGCAGTATTTT.

By proportion, this clonotype is medium-sized. The chain combines TRBV28 with TRBJ2-1; D remains ambiguous. Germline CDR1 is MDHEN and CDR2 is SYDVKM. This CDR3 region has 14 residues. Trimming stripped 4 bases from V and 0 bases from J, with 7 bases between. In DNA form, the CDR3 reads TGTGCCAGCAGTTGGGAAAACTCCTACAATGAGCAGTTCTTC. It codes for CASSWENSYNEQFF. Drawing the rest from reference TRBV28 and TRBJ2-1, the complete variable domain is DVKVTQSSRYLVKRTGEKVFLECVQDMDHENMFWYRQDPGLGLRLIYFSYDVKMKEKGDIPEGYSVSREKKERFSLILESASTNQTSMYLCASSWENSYNEQFFGPGTRLTVL.

This rearrangement joins TRBV5-1 to TRBJ2-5; TRBD1 matches 9 bases. The CDR3 runs 13 residues. CDR1 and CDR2 from the germline V gene are SGHRS and YFSETQ. Losses at the gene ends were 7 bases for V and 5 bases for J; bases not matched to a gene: 6. CDR3 sequence (DNA): TGCGCCAGCGGCACGACAGGGGGTGAGACCCAGTACTTC. It translates to CASGTTGGETQYF.

J is TRBJ2-5 and V is TRBV19; either TRBD1 or TRBD2 may fit D (6 bases each). Germline V lookup: CDR1 LNHDA, CDR2 SQIVND (reference sequence). The V gene lost 2 bases and the J gene lost 2 bases, with 12 bases spanning the gap. The CDR3 is 15 amino acids. DNA of the CDR3: TGTGCCAGTAGTATACAGGGGAGGTGGCAAGAGACCCAGTACTTC. It translates to CASSIQGRWQETQYF.

This clonotype was picked up many times. This chain connects TRBV11-2 to TRBJ2-3; no reliable D call. The CDR3 spans 13 residues. The germline gives CDR1 SGHAT, CDR2 FQNNGV. The germline V and J ends were trimmed by 4 bases and 5 bases, with 10 bases remaining between them. The CDR3: CASSSQVQDTQYF. The CDR3 nucleotides are TGTGCCAGCAGCTCGCAGGTGCAAGATACGCAGTATTTT.

This clonotype was recorded at least ten times. V is TRBV6-5 and J is TRBJ1-5; D gene uncertain. This CDR3 contains 11 residues. Germline V gene data show CDR1 as MNHEY and CDR2 as SVGAGI. V was shortened by 5 bases and J by 9 bases, with 8 bases between the two germline ends. CDR3 protein: CASSQGGPQHF. CDR3 coding DNA: TGTGCCAGCAGTCAAGGCGGGCCCCAGCATTTT.

This clonotype has a count of ten or more. V gene TRBV12-3 or TRBV12-4 combines with J gene TRBJ2-5; D remains unclear. V shed 2 bases and J shed 1 base, with 11 bases lying between them. This CDR3 has 15 residues. The CDR3 DNA follows: TGTGCCAGCAGTTTATTGGCGGCCGCCCAAGAGACCCAGTACTTC. This gives the protein CASSLLAAAQETQYF.

This clonotype was counted at least ten times. The chain carries TRBV12-3 or TRBV12-4 and TRBJ1-5; D uncertain. V was shortened by 2 bases and J by 3 bases, with 8 bases between the two germline ends. The CDR3 extends over 14 amino acids. The CDR3 region has the DNA TGTGCCAGCAGTTTAAGCAGGACCAATCAGCCCCAGCATTTT. Translation: CASSLSRTNQPQHF.

This sequence joins TRBV20-1 and TRBJ2-3, with 10 bases matching TRBD2. V lost 6 bases to trimming and J lost 8 bases; unmatched junction nucleotides: 14. The CDR3 extends over 15 amino acids. The germline gives CDR1 DFQATT, CDR2 SNEGSKA (reference sequence). This chain's CDR3 is CSAQRRVAGGGTQYF. In DNA, the CDR3 is TGCAGTGCCCAGAGGAGGGTAGCGGGAGGTGGTACGCAGTATTTT.